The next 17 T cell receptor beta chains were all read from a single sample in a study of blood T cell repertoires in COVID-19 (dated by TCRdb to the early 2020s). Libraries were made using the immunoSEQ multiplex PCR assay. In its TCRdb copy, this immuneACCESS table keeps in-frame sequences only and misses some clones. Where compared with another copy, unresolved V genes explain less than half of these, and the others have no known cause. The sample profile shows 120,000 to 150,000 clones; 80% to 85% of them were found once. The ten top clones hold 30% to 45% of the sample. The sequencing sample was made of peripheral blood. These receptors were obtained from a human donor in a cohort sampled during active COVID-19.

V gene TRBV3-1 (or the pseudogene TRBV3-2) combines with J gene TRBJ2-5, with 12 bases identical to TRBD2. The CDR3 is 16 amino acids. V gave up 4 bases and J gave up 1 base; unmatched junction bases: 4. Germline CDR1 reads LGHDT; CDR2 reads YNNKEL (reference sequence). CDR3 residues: CASSPLLAGGQETQYF. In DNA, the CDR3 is TGTGCCAGCAGCCCCCTACTAGCGGGGGGCCAAGAGACCCAGTACTTC.

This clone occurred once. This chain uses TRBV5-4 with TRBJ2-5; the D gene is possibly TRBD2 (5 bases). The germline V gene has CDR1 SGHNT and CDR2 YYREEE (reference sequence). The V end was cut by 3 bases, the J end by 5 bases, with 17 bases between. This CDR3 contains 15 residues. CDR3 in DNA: TGTGCCAGCAGCTATGATGAGAAGGGAGAGGAGACCCAGTACTTC. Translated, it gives CASSYDEKGEETQYF.

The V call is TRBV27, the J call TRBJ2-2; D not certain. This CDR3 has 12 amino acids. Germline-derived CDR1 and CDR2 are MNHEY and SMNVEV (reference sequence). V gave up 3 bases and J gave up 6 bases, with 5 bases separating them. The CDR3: CASSFSSGELFF. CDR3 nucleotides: TGTGCCAGCAGTTTTTCGTCCGGGGAGCTGTTTTTT.

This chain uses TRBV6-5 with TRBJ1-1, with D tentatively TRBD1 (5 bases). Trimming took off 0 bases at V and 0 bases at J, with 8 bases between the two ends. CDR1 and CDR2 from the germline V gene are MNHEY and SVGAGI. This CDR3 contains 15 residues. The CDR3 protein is CASSYSWTMNTEAFF. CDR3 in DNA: TGTGCCAGCAGTTACTCGTGGACAATGAACACTGAAGCTTTCTTT.

The CDR3 DNA is TGTGCCAGCAGCCAACTCGGACAGCAGTATGGCTACACCTTC. Its protein product is CASSQLGQQYGYTF. J is TRBJ1-2 and V is TRBV7-2, with a possible D match to TRBD1 (6 bases). This CDR3 is 14 amino acids long. Germline loops: CDR1 SGHTA, CDR2 FQGNSA. The germline V and J ends were trimmed by 5 bases and 5 bases, with 15 bases remaining between them.

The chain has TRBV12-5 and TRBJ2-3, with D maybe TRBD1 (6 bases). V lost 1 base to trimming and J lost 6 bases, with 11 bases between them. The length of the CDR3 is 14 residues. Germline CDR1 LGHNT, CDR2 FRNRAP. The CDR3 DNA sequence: TGTGCTAGTGGTTTGGGGATGGGGGCCGATACGCAGTATTTT. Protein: CASGLGMGADTQYF.

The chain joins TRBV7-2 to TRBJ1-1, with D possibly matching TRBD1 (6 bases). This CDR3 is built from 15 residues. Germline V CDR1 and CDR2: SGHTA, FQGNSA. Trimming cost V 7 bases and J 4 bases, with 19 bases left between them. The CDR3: CASTQGRGLRTEAFF. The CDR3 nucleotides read TGTGCCAGCACTCAAGGCAGGGGATTGCGCACTGAAGCTTTCTTT.

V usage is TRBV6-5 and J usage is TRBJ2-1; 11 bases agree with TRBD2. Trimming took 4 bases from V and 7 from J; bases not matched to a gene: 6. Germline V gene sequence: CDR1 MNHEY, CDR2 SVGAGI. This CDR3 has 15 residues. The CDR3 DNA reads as TGTGCCAGCAGTTTGACTAGCGGGGTCTTAAATGAGCAGTTCTTC. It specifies CASSLTSGVLNEQFF.

Here the CDR3 DNA reads TGTGCCAGCAGCCAAGATCTCTCCTTCAGGGGAGAGGGCTACACCTTC. Translation gives CASSQDLSFRGEGYTF. V is TRBV4-2 and J is TRBJ1-2; tentatively, D is TRBD1 (6 bases). Germline V gives CDR1 LGHNA, CDR2 YNFKEQ. The CDR3 has 16 residues. V was pared by 0 bases and J by 8 bases, with 19 bases between.

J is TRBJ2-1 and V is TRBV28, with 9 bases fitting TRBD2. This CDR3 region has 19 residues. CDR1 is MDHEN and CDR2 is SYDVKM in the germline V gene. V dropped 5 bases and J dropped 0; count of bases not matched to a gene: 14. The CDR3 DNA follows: TGTGCCAGCAGTGCCCCGGGAGCGGGGGGCCCCTACTCCTACAATGAGCAGTTCTTC. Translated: CASSAPGAGGPYSYNEQFF.

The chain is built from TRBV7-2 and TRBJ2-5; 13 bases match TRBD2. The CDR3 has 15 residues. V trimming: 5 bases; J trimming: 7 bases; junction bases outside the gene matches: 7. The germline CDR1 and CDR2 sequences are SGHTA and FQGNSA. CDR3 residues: CASSELAGGRGTQYF. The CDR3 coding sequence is TGTGCCAGCAGCGAACTAGCGGGGGGGCGAGGGACCCAGTACTTC.

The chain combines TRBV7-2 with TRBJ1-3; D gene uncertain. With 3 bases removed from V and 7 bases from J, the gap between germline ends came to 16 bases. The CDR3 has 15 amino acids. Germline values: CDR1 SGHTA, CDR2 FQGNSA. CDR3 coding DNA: TGTGCCAGCAGCTTTGGTTCGCGGAATCCTAACACCATATATTTT. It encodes CASSFGSRNPNTIYF.

The CDR3 nucleotides are TGTGCCAGCAGCGCAACAGGGTCCGGCTACACCTTC. It codes for CASSATGSGYTF. This chain links TRBV9 with TRBJ1-2; D possibly corresponds to TRBD1 (6 bases). This CDR3 region has 12 residues. Trimming pared 3 bases from V and 8 bases from J, leaving 11 bases between. CDR1 and CDR2 (germline): SGDLS, YYNGEE.

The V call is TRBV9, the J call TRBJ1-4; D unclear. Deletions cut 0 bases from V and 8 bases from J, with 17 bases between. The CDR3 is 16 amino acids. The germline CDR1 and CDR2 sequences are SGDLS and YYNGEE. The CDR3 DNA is TGTGCCAGCAGCGTAGCTCCGTGGGGAGGTCGCGAAAAACTGTTTTTT. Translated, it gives CASSVAPWGGREKLFF. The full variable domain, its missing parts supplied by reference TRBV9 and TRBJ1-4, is DSGVTQTPKHLITATGQRVTLRCSPRSGDLSVYWYQQSLDQGLQFLIQYYNGEERAKGNILERFSAQQFPDLHSELNLSSLELGDSALYFCASSVAPWGGREKLFFGSGTQLSVL.

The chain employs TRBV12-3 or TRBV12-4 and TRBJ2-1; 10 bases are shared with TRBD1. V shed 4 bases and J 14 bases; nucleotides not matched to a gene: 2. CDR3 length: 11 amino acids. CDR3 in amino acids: CASSSGTGEFF. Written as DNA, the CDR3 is TGTGCCAGCAGTTCCGGGACAGGGGAGTTCTTC.

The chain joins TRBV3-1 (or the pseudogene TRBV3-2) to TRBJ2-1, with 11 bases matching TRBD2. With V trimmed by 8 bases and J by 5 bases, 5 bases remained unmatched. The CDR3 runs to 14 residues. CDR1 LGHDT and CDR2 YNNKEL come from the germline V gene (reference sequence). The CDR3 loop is CASSLAGGNNEQFF. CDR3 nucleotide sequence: TGTGCCAGCTCCTTAGCGGGGGGGAACAATGAGCAGTTCTTC.

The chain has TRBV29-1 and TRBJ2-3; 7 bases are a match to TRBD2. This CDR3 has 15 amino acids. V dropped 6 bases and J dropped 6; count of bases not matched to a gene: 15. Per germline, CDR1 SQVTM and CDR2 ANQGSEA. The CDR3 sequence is CSVALLQVGGDTQYF. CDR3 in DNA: TGCAGCGTCGCCTTACTACAGGTCGGGGGGGATACGCAGTATTTT.